This T cell receptor (beta chain) was obtained from a study of T cells expressing NK-cell markers. As for the study in general: Among the eight sequenced donors, seven tested HCMV-seropositive and one tested seronegative.

There are 13 residues in the CDR3. Germline CDR1 KGHSH, CDR2 LQKENI. A note on this clonotype: Its target is unknown.

Points from the study as a whole: There were four donors in whom these clonotypes also led the CD3+CD56-NKG2C+ fraction.

UMI-tagged 5'RACE template switching yielded the TCR beta cDNA. Each CDR3 protein gets one entry in TCRdb, which reprocessed the 5' RACE reads and gives no DNA. The sample's table shows a few hundred thousand distinct CDR3 sequences. The sample comprised blood T cells: a sorted CD56 or NKG2C T cell subset, CD4+ or CD8+ T cells, or bulk PBMC T cells (not recorded which). The rearrangement uses TRBV18 and TRBJ1-4. This receptor was identified in a man aged 18-69 years in good health. CDR3: CASSQRVNEKLFF.